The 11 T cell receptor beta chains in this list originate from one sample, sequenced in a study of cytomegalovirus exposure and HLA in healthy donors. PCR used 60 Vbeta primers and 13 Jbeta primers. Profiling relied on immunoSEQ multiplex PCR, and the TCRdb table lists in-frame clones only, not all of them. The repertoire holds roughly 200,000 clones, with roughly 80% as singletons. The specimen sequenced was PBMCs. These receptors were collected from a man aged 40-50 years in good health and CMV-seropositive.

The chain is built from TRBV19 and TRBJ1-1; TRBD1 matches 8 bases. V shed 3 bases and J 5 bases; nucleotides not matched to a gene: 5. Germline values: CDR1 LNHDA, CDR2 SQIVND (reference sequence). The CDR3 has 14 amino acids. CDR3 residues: CASSIDRGGTEAFF. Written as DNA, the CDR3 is TGTGCCAGTAGTATTGACAGGGGTGGGACTGAAGCTTTCTTT. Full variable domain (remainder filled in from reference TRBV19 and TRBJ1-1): DGGITQSPKYLFRKEGQNVTLSCEQNLNHDAMYWYRQDPGQGLRLIYYSQIVNDFQKGDIAEGYSVSREKKESFPLTVTSAQKNPTAFYLCASSIDRGGTEAFFGQGTRLTVV.

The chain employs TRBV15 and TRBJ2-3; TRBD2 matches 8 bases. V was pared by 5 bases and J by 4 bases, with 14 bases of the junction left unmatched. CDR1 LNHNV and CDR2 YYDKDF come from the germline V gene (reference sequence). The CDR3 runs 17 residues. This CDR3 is CATSAVGSGRTPDTQYF. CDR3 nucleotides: TGTGCCACCAGCGCCGTTGGAAGCGGGAGAACACCAGATACGCAGTATTTT.

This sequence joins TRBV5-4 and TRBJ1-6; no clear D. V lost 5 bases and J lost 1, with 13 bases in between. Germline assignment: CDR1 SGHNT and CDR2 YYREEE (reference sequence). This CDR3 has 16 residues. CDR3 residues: CASSVGGFSYNSPLHF. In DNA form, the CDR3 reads TGTGCCAGCAGTGTGGGAGGGTTTTCCTATAATTCACCCCTCCACTTT. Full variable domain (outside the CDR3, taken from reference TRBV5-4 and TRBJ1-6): ETGVTQSPTHLIKTRGQQVTLRCSSQSGHNTVSWYQQALGQGPQFIFQYYREEENGRGNFPPRFSGLQFPNYSSELNVNALELDDSALYLCASSVGGFSYNSPLHFGNGTRLTVT.

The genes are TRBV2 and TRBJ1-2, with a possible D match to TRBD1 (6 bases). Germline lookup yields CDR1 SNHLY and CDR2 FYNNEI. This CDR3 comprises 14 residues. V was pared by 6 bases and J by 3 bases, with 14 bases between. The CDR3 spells CASRAGVEYYGYTF. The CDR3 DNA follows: TGTGCCAGCAGGGCAGGGGTAGAGTACTATGGCTACACCTTC.

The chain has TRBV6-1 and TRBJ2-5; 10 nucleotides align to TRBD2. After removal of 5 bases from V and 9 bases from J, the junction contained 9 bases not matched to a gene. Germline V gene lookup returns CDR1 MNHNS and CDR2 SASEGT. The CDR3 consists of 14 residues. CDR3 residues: CASSTLAGEGAQYF. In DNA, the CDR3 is TGTGCCAGCAGTACCCTAGCGGGGGAGGGGGCCCAGTACTTC.

The CDR3 sequence is CATSREKGVSSYEQYF. The CDR3, as DNA: TGTGCCACCAGCAGAGAAAAGGGGGTCAGCTCCTACGAGCAGTACTTC. J is TRBJ2-7 and V is TRBV15; D possibly corresponds to TRBD1 (6 bases). Trimming stripped 0 bases from V and 0 bases from J, with 12 bases between. CDR3 size: 16 residues. From germline, CDR1 is LNHNV and CDR2 YYDKDF (reference sequence). The full variable domain, its missing parts supplied by reference TRBV15 and TRBJ2-7, is DAMVIQNPRYQVTQFGKPVTLSCSQTLNHNVMYWYQQKSSQAPKLLFHYYDKDFNNEADTPDNFQSRRPNTSFCFLDIRSPGLGDTAMYLCATSREKGVSSYEQYFGPGTRLTVT.

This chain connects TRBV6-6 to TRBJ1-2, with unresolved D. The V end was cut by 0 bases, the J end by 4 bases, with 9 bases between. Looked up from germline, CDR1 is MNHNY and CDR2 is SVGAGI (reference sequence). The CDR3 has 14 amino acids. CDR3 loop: CASSYSKSSYGYTF. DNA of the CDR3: TGTGCCAGCAGTTACTCGAAGAGTAGCTATGGCTACACCTTC.

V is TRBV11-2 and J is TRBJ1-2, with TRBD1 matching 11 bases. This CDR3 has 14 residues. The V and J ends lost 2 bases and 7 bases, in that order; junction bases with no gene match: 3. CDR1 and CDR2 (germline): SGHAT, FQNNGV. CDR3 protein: CASSLIGTGGGYTF. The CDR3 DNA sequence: TGTGCCAGCAGCTTAATTGGGACAGGGGGTGGCTACACCTTC. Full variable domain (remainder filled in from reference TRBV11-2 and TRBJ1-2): EAGVAQSPRYKIIEKRQSVAFWCNPISGHATLYWYQQILGQGPKLLIQFQNNGVVDDSQLPKDRFSAERLKGVDSTLKIQPAKLEDSAVYLCASSLIGTGGGYTFGSGTRLTVV.

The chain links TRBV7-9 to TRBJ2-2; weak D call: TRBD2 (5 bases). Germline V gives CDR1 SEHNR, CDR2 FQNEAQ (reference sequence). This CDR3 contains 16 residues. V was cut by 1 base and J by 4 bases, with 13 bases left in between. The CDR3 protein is CASSLVRTLGTGELFF. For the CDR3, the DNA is TGTGCCAGCAGCTTAGTAAGGACTTTGGGCACCGGGGAGCTGTTTTTT.

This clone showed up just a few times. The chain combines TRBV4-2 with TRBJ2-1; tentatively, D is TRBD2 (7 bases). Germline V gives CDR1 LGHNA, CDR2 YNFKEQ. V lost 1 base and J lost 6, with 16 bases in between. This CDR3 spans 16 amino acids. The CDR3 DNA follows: TGTGCCAGCAGCCAAGGGACAAGCGGGGACATCAATGAGCAGTTCTTC. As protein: CASSQGTSGDINEQFF.

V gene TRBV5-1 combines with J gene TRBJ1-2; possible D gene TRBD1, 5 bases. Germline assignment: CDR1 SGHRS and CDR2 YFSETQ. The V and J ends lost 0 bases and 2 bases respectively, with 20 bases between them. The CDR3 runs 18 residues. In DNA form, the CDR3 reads TGCGCCAGCAGCTTGGCCAAAATGACAGTCAACTCAAACTATGGCTACACCTTC. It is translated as CASSLAKMTVNSNYGYTF.